The sample holds many counts of the clone carrying this TCR beta chain. Its antigen remains unknown. As it was prepared, the TCRbeta library received unique molecular identifiers. TCRdb processed the PCR reads anew with MiXCR; each CDR3 protein has one entry. The data show some 290,000 distinct CDR3 sequences, around 20% seen once. The source of the sample is a study of T-cell reconstitution after alpha-beta-depleted transplantation in children. Whole-study results and caveats: By one year post-transplant, T-cell counts and diversity largely arose from T cells that were newly produced.

In germline, CDR1 is SGHRS, CDR2 YFSETQ. The V gene lost 0 bases and the J gene lost 3 bases, with 7 bases spanning the gap. The CDR3 is made up of 13 amino acids. The sequenced sample was PBMCs, mostly from graft donor cells, obtained 180 days after TCRalphabeta/CD19-depleted stem cell transplant. The sequence was collected from a male patient younger than 18 who had a stem cell transplant for acute lymphoblastic leukemia, so the T cells may come from the graft donor. V usage is TRBV5-1 and J usage is TRBJ2-7; D gene uncertain. The CDR3 bases are TGCGCCAGCAGCTTGGTAGAATTCTACGAGCAGTACTTC. Translation gives CASSLVEFYEQYF.